The sequence of this T cell receptor beta chain was determined in a study of CD8 T cells in ankylosing spondylitis. TCRdb ran MiXCR on the 5' RACE reads and lists one entry per CDR3 protein. Counted here are about 340,000 distinct CDR3 sequences, about 15% occurring once; the ten biggest clones make up around 1%. CDR3 length: 13 amino acids. Germline lookup yields CDR1 DFQATT and CDR2 SNEGSKA (reference sequence). The ends were cut back, 6 bases at V and 5 bases at J, with 17 bases in the middle. Study-level results: The study looked at matched synovial fluid samples from ankylosing spondylitis patients. Disease-linked clones were reported to be significantly enriched there. Relatively scarce in peripheral blood, disease-linked clones were CD8+.

In the case of this clonotype: The antigen remains unidentified.

This clonotype was obtained from a male donor with ankylosing spondylitis or in good health (not recorded which). The rearrangement uses TRBV20-1 and TRBJ2-7; perhaps TRBD2 as D (6 bases). The sequenced sample was blood, either unsorted or a sorted T cell fraction (not recorded which). The CDR3 is CSASGRGYHEQYF. The DNA of the CDR3 is TGCAGTGCCTCAGGGCGGGGTTACCACGAGCAGTACTTC.